This record concerns one T cell receptor beta chain sequence. This CDR3 contains 17 residues. Germline assignment: CDR1 SGHRS and CDR2 YFSETQ. Unmatched junction bases numbered 7, after V lost 4 bases and J lost 2 bases. The repertoire was sequenced with immunoSEQ multiplex PCR; TCRdb's copy has only in-frame clones and lacks some. Found here are roughly 190,000 clones, about 88% of them singletons; the top ten hold 14%. The data stem from a study of blood T cell repertoires in COVID-19. V gene TRBV5-1 combines with J gene TRBJ2-5; TRBD2 matches 14 bases. This TCR was sampled from a man aged 25-45 years with active or convalescent COVID-19. The sequenced material came from peripheral blood. The CDR3 spells CASSRTGTSGGQETQYF. CDR3 nucleotides: TGCGCCAGCAGCCGGACCGGGACTAGCGGGGGTCAAGAGACCCAGTACTTC. The complete variable domain, with remaining parts taken from reference TRBV5-1 and TRBJ2-5, reads KAGVTQTPRYLIKTRGQQVTLSCSPISGHRSVSWYQQTPGQGLQFLFEYFSETQRNKGNFPGRFSGRQFSNSRSEMNVSTLELGDSALYLCASSRTGTSGGQETQYFGPGTRLLVL.